This T cell receptor beta chain was recovered during a study of response to subunit inactivated influenza vaccine (dated by TCRdb to the late 2010s). Regarding the research as a whole: Deep quantitative T cell receptor repertoire profiling was used in the study to track responses to a trivalent subunit inactivated influenza vaccine.

Libraries were prepared through RT-PCR. Instrument on record: Illumina HiSeq 2500. TCRdb's own reprocessing of the public reads used fastp at Q25 and MiXCR and kept productive beta chains. CDR3 protein sequences are deduplicated, and each keeps its most common genes and DNA. The sample table contains around 850,000 distinct CDR3 sequences; only one count was recorded for about 18% of them. The top ten clones comprise roughly 10% of the sample. This clonotype appeared a few times. Its recognized antigen is unknown. Nothing much larger sits one base from this clone, and base qualities are not available. CDR1 and CDR2, looked up from the germline V gene (reference sequence), are DFQATT and SNEGSKA. After removal of 2 bases from V and 8 bases from J, the junction retains 8 bases not matched to a gene. The CDR3 runs 14 residues from the cysteine to the phenylalanine. The only DNA kept is the CDR3, 42 bases in frame from the first base.

What the authors observed across the whole study: The authors suggested that each seasonal influenza vaccination may recruit only a limited number of new T cells.

Recombination joined TRBV20-1 with TRBJ2-1, with TRBD1 matching 8 junction bases. Sequencing was performed on PBMCs from blood, taken roughly 5 days after vaccination. This clonotype was sampled from a man aged 45 to 65 who received an inactivated influenza vaccine. Donor details come from another sample of the same person, matched by shared clones. The bases are TGCAGTGCTAGAAGGGCAGGGGGCCCGCATGAGCAGTTCTTC. Translated, this is CSARRAGGPHEQFF.